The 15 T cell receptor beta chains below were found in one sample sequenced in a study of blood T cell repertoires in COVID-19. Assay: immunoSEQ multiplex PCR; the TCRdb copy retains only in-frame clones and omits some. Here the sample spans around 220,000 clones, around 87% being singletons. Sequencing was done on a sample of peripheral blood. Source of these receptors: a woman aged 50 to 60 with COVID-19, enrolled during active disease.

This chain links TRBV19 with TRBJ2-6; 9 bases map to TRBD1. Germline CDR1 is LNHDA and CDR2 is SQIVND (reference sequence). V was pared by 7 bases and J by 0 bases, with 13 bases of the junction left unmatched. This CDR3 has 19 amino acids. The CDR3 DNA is TGTGCCAGTACCTTAAAAATAGGGACAGGGCACTCTGGGGCCAACGTCCTGACTTTC. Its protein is CASTLKIGTGHSGANVLTF.

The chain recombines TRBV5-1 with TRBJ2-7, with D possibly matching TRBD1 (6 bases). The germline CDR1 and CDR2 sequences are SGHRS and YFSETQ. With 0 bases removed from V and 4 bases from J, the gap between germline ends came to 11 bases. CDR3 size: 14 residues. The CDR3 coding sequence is TGCGCCAGCAGCTTGGTGGCAGGGGTTTACGAGCAGTACTTC. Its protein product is CASSLVAGVYEQYF.

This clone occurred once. The CDR3 DNA reads TGTGCCAGCAGTTCCGGGACAGGGGGCGATGTGTATGGCTACACCTTC. It yields the protein CASSSGTGGDVYGYTF. The chain is built from TRBV6-2 or TRBV6-3 and TRBJ1-2; 12 nucleotides align to TRBD1. The CDR3 extends over 16 amino acids. Germline loops: CDR1 MNHEY, CDR2 SVGEGT. V was clipped by 4 bases and J by 5 bases; unmatched bases: 8.

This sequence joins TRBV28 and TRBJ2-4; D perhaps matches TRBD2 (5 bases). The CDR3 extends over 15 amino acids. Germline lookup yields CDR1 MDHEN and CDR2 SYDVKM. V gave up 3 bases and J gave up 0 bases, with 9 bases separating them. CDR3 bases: TGTGCCAGCAGTTTGGGAGTCTTAGCCAAAAACATTCAGTACTTC. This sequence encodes CASSLGVLAKNIQYF.

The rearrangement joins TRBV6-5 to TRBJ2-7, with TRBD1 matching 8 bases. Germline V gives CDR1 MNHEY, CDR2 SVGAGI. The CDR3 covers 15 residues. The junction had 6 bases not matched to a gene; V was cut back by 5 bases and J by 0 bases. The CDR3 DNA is TGTGCCAGCAGTCAGGGACAGGATAGCTCCTACGAGCAGTACGTC. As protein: CASSQGQDSSYEQYV.

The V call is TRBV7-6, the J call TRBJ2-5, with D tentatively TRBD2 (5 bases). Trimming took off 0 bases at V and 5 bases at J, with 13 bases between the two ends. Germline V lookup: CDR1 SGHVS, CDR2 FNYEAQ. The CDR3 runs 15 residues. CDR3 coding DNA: TGTGCCAGCAGCTTAGCGGTGGCTAGCAGGGAGACCCAGTACTTC. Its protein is CASSLAVASRETQYF.

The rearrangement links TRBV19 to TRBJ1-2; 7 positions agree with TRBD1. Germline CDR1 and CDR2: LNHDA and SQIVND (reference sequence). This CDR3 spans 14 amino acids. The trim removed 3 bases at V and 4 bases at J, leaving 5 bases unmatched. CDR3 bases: TGTGCCAGTAGTATCACCCGGGACAGCTATGGCTACACCTTC. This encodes CASSITRDSYGYTF. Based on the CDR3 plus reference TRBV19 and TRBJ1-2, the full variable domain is DGGITQSPKYLFRKEGQNVTLSCEQNLNHDAMYWYRQDPGQGLRLIYYSQIVNDFQKGDIAEGYSVSREKKESFPLTVTSAQKNPTAFYLCASSITRDSYGYTFGSGTRLTVV.

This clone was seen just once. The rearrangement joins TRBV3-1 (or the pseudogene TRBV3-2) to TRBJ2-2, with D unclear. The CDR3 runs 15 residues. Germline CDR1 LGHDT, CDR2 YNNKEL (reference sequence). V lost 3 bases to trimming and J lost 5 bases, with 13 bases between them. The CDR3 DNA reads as TGTGCCAGCAGCCACTCTTATTCTAGGACCGGGGAGCTGTTTTTT. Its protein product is CASSHSYSRTGELFF.

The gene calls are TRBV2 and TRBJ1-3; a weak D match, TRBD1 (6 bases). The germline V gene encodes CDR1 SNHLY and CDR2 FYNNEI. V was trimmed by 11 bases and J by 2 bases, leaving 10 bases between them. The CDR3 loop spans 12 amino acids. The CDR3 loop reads CAGRQAGNTIYF. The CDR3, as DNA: TGTGCCGGTAGACAGGCTGGAAACACCATATATTTT.

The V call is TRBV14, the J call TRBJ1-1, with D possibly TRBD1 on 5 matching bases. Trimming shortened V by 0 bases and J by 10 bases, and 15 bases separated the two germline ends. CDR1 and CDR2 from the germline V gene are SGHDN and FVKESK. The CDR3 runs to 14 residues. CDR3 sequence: CASSQDLGGRRAFF. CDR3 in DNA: TGTGCCAGCAGCCAAGATCTGGGGGGGAGACGAGCTTTCTTT.

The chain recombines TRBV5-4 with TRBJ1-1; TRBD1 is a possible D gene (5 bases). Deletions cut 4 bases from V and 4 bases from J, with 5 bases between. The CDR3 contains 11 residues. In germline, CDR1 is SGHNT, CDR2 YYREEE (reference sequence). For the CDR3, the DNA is TGTGCCAGCAGCACAGGCACTGAAGCTTTCTTT. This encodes CASSTGTEAFF.

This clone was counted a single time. In DNA, the CDR3 is TGTGCCAGCAGGGACTCCGGGACAGGGGCCTCTGGGGCCAACGTCCTGACTTTC. This encodes CASRDSGTGASGANVLTF. The chain recombines TRBV27 with TRBJ2-6, with TRBD1 matching 10 bases. The CDR3 extends over 18 amino acids. V lost 6 bases and J lost 0; bases outside the gene matches: 8. Germline values: CDR1 MNHEY, CDR2 SMNVEV (reference sequence).

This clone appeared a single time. The DNA of the CDR3 is TGTGCCAGCAGCACCGGAGGGACTCTAGCCAAAAACATTCAGTACTTC. Protein: CASSTGGTLAKNIQYF. V usage is TRBV11-3 and J usage is TRBJ2-4; TRBD2 might be the D (6 bases). In germline, CDR1 is SGHNT, CDR2 YENEEA. CDR3 length equals 16 residues. Between the trimmed V and J ends, which lost 5 bases and 0 bases, there was a span of 14 bases.

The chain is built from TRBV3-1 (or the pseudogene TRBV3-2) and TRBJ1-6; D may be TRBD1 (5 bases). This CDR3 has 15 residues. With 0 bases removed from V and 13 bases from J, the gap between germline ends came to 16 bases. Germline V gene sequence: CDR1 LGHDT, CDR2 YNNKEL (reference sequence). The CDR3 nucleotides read TGTGCCAGCAGCCAAGATGGGACTCATTTGGGGCCCCTCCACTTT. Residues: CASSQDGTHLGPLHF.

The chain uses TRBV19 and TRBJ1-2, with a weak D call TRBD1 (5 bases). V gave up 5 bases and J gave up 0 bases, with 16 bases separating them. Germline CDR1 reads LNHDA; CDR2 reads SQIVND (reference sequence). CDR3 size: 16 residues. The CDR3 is CASSDSRRDPNYGYTF. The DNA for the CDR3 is TGTGCCAGTAGTGATTCACGGCGGGACCCTAACTATGGCTACACCTTC.